Listed below are T cell receptor beta chains from one sample, sequenced in a study of tumor-infiltrating lymphocytes in glioblastoma multiforme. MiXCR, applied by TCRdb to the multiplex PCR reads, yields one record per CDR3 protein. The sample contains almost 15,000 distinct CDR3 sequences, 55% to 85% of which appear only once. Sample: brain tumor tissue. All receptors come from a male donor with glioblastoma. Each CDR3 is given with its conserved first and last residue. D genes are given only for firm matches. Not all rows give a size; the values are once, few, many and, for expanded clones, a class.

j_call clone_size v_call d_call cdr3_nt cdr3_aa
TRBJ2-1 few TRBV6-1 - TGTGCCAGCAGTGGAGAGGAGGGCTCCTACAATGAGCAGTTCTTC CASSGEEGSYNEQFF
TRBJ2-1 - TRBV7-9 TRBD2 TGTGCCAGCAGCTCCACTAGCGGCCGACTGCCAAACAATGGGCAGTTCTTC CASSSTSGRLPNNGQFF
TRBJ2-5 - TRBV5-1 - TGCGCCAGCAGCTTTCAACAGAGGCTCCAAGAGACCCAGTACTTC CASSFQQRLQETQYF
TRBJ2-7 many TRBV6-1 TRBD1 TGTGCCAGCAGTGAAGGGACAGGTTCCTACGAGCAGTACTTC CASSEGTGSYEQYF
TRBJ2-3 - TRBV20-1 - TGCAGTGGGCGACCTAGCACAGATACGCAGTATTTT CSGRPSTDTQYF
TRBJ2-5 once TRBV7-9 - TGTGCCAGCGTACGGAACTCCCAAGAGACCCACTACTTC CASVRNSQETHYF
TRBJ1-1 - TRBV20-1 - TGCAGCGCTACTGAGCAGTGGGGACCTGAAGCTTTCTTT CSATEQWGPEAFF
TRBJ2-1 many TRBV7-9 - TGTGCCAGCACCCCCGCGGCGGAATCCTACAATGAGCAGTTCTTC CASTPAAESYNEQFF
TRBJ1-1 - TRBV5-6 - TGTGTCAGCAGCTTGGGGTGTCTCGAAGCTTTCTTT CVSSLGCLEAFF
TRBJ2-7 - TRBV20-1 TRBD1 TGCAGTGCTATCAAGACAGGGAACAAGTACGAGCAGTACTTC CSAIKTGNKYEQYF
TRBJ2-3 - TRBV11-1 - TGTGCCAGCAGCTTAGTACTAGGGGGGACCACAGATACGCAGTATTTT CASSLVLGGTTDTQYF
TRBJ2-7 few TRBV6-6 TRBD2 TGTGCCAGCACACTAGCGGGAGGGACCTACGAGCAGTACTTC CASTLAGGTYEQYF
TRBJ2-3 - TRBV20-1 TRBD1 TGCAGTGCTAGTGGGACAGGGGCGAAAGAAGCTAGCACGGATACGCAGTATTTT CSASGTGAKEASTDTQYF
TRBJ2-1 - TRBV20-1 TRBD2 TGCAGTGCTAGCCTACTAGCGGGAGGGTTGGATGAGCAGTTCTTC CSASLLAGGLDEQFF